This is a list of T cell receptor beta chains from one sample in a study of T-cell memory formation after mild COVID-19. TCRdb re-called the 5' RACE reads through MiXCR, storing one row per CDR3 protein. The sample has about 540,000 distinct CDR3 sequences, roughly 22% seen once. Specimen: PBMCs or a T cell subset sorted from them (not recorded which). These receptors were collected from an adult woman who had mild COVID-19 (a few samples of this study predate the infection). Cell type and time point are not known. CDR3s include the opening cysteine and the closing phenylalanine or tryptophan. Each record gives: clone size, D gene, V gene, J gene, CDR3 protein, CDR3 DNA. The D gene is left open where the match is weak. The size entry is marked missing in some rows and otherwise reads once, few, many or a size class.

.	.	TRBV7-9	TRBJ2-3	CASGDTDTQYF	TGTGCCAGCGGGGACACAGATACGCAGTATTTT
few	.	TRBV5-1	TRBJ2-7	CASSLSSSYSYEQYF	TGCGCCAGCAGCTTGAGCTCTAGCTACTCCTACGAGCAGTACTTC
few	.	TRBV24-1	TRBJ2-3	CATSDSGGRTQYF	TGTGCCACCAGTGATTCCGGGGGCCGGACGCAGTATTTT
.	.	TRBV2	TRBJ2-1	CASSWESYNEQFF	TGTGCCAGCAGCTGGGAGTCCTACAATGAGCAGTTCTTC
.	.	TRBV5-1	TRBJ2-5	CASSLGETETQYF	TGCGCCAGCAGCTTGGGGGAAACAGAGACCCAGTACTTC
.	.	TRBV4-3	TRBJ1-5	CASSQDRGGLYQPQHF	TGCGCCAGCAGCCAAGATCGAGGGGGGCTGTATCAGCCCCAGCATTTT
few	.	TRBV4-3	TRBJ2-2	CASSQGSRALGELFF	TGCGCCAGCAGCCAAGGGTCAAGGGCTTTGGGGGAGCTGTTTTTT
few	TRBD2	TRBV2	TRBJ2-3	CASSTNWASGSESFGTDTQYF	TGTGCCAGCAGTACGAATTGGGCTAGCGGGAGTGAGTCTTTCGGGACAGATACGCAGTATTTT
many	.	TRBV29-1	TRBJ2-5	CSVRRGAQETQYF	TGCAGCGTTCGTCGGGGTGCTCAAGAGACCCAGTACTTC
.	.	TRBV7-9	TRBJ1-1	CASSQSGNTEAFF	TGTGCCAGCAGCCAAAGTGGAAACACTGAAGCTTTCTTT
few	TRBD2	TRBV11-2	TRBJ2-3	CASSSLLAGLTDTQYF	TGTGCCAGCAGCTCTTTACTAGCGGGGCTCACAGATACGCAGTATTTT
.	TRBD1	TRBV2	TRBJ2-1	CASYRTGSYNEQFF	TGTGCCAGCTACCGGACAGGTTCTTACAATGAGCAGTTCTTC
few	.	TRBV19	TRBJ2-2	CASSTSTGELFF	TGTGCCAGTAGTACCTCTACCGGGGAGCTGTTTTTT
.	TRBD2	TRBV20-1	TRBJ2-3	CSARSPLLTSGGATDTQYF	TGCAGTGCCCGATCCCCCCTCCTCACTAGCGGGGGGGCGACAGATACGCAGTATTTT
many	.	TRBV5-5	TRBJ1-3	CASSPPTVVADTIYF	TGTGCCAGCAGCCCCCCGACAGTTGTTGCGGACACCATATATTTT
many	.	TRBV7-9	TRBJ1-1	CASSLGRGISTEAFF	TGTGCCAGCAGCTTAGGGAGGGGAATAAGCACTGAAGCTTTCTTT
many	.	TRBV5-1	TRBJ2-3	CASSLALGRTDTQYF	TGCGCCAGCAGCTTGGCATTGGGACGAACAGATACGCAGTATTTT
few	.	TRBV7-8	TRBJ1-4	CASSLVWDEKLFF	TGTGCCAGCAGCTTAGTCTGGGATGAAAAACTGTTTTTT
few	.	TRBV7-2	TRBJ2-3	CASSLGSTQYF	TGTGCCAGCAGCCTCGGGTCGACGCAGTATTTT
few	TRBD1	TRBV5-4	TRBJ2-7	CASSLYRGINEQYF	TGTGCCAGCAGCTTGTACAGGGGGATCAACGAGCAGTACTTC
.	.	TRBV29-1	TRBJ2-5	CSVGGGIRETQYF	TGCAGCGTTGGTGGGGGGATCCGAGAGACCCAGTACTTC
few	.	TRBV5-1	TRBJ2-7	CASSLRASTSYEQYF	TGCGCCAGCAGCTTGAGGGCAAGTACCTCCTACGAGCAGTACTTC
few	TRBD2	TRBV7-2	TRBJ2-3	CASSPGLGGDTQYF	TGTGCCAGCAGCCCCGGGCTCGGGGGGGATACGCAGTATTTT
.	.	TRBV4-2	TRBJ1-4	CASSQDRRSTKVFF	TGTGCCAGCAGCCAAGATCGCAGGTCCACCAAAGTGTTTTTT
.	.	TRBV7-9	TRBJ1-1	CASSPRPPHDVRAFF	TGTGCCAGCAGCCCACGACCCCCTCATGACGTACGAGCTTTCTTT
few	TRBD2	TRBV4-3	TRBJ2-2	CASRKAGGTGELFF	TGCGCCAGCAGGAAAGCGGGAGGGACCGGGGAGCTGTTTTTT
.	.	TRBV6-1	TRBJ2-1	CATWTVSYNEQFF	TGTGCCACCTGGACGGTCTCCTACAATGAGCAGTTCTTC
.	.	TRBV7-2	TRBJ1-1	CASSRRTMYTEAFF	TGTGCCAGCAGCCGCCGAACGATGTATACTGAAGCTTTCTTT
.	TRBD2	TRBV27	TRBJ2-3	CASSPSGVGDTQYF	TGTGCCAGCAGTCCAAGCGGGGTAGGAGATACGCAGTATTTT
.	TRBD1	TRBV7-9	TRBJ2-3	CASSYHGQGDTDTQYF	TGTGCCAGCAGCTATCACGGACAGGGCGACACAGATACGCAGTATTTT
.	.	TRBV29-1	TRBJ1-1	CSVYSPSTEAFF	TGCAGCGTTTACAGTCCGAGCACTGAAGCTTTCTTT
.	.	TRBV29-1	TRBJ1-5	CSVLLDGNSNQPQHF	TGCAGCGTGTTATTAGACGGGAATAGCAATCAGCCCCAGCATTTT
.	.	TRBV10-3	TRBJ2-7	CAISEHVPYEQYF	TGTGCCATCAGTGAGCACGTTCCCTACGAGCAGTACTTC
few	.	TRBV6-2/TRBV6-3	TRBJ2-7	CASSYSAGGADTLEQYF	TGTGCCAGCAGTTACTCGGCCGGCGGGGCGGACACTTTGGAGCAGTACTTC
.	.	TRBV6-2/TRBV6-3	TRBJ2-1	CATGDSRLSLAKGGQFF	TGTGCCACCGGGGACTCCCGTCTTTCCCTGGCAAAGGGGGGGCAGTTCTTC
few	TRBD2	TRBV4-1	TRBJ2-1	CASSRLTSGGNNEQFF	TGCGCCAGCAGCCGACTGACTAGCGGGGGAAACAATGAGCAGTTCTTC
.	TRBD1	TRBV12-3/TRBV12-4	TRBJ1-1	CASSTQKQGLDTEAFF	TGTGCCAGCAGTACTCAAAAACAGGGGTTGGACACTGAAGCTTTCTTT
.	TRBD2	TRBV4-3	TRBJ2-1	CASSQAGLAEHNEQFF	TGCGCCAGCAGCCAAGCTGGACTAGCGGAGCACAATGAGCAGTTCTTC
.	.	TRBV11-2	TRBJ2-4	CASSPGTFLAKNIQYF	TGTGCCAGCAGCCCAGGGACATTCCTAGCCAAAAACATTCAGTACTTC
few	.	TRBV12-3/TRBV12-4	TRBJ2-2	CASSDVLDGELFF	TGTGCCAGCAGTGACGTGCTCGACGGGGAGCTGTTTTTT
many	.	TRBV15	TRBJ1-2	CATSRDGIYGYTF	TGTGCCACCAGCAGAGATGGGATCTATGGCTACACCTTC
.	TRBD2	TRBV27	TRBJ2-2	CASRGLAGATGELFF	TGTGCCAGCAGGGGGCTAGCGGGGGCCACCGGGGAGCTGTTTTTT